This T cell receptor (beta chain) was profiled in a study of T cells in Graves' hyperthyroidism and ophthalmopathy. Across the whole study: Staff took peripheral blood when the initial diagnosis was made, before any treatment began. Study results and caveats: Blood shared most expanded thyroid clonotypes above 0.001.

From germline, CDR1 is SGHAT and CDR2 FQNNGV. V lost 4 bases to trimming and J lost 5 bases; unmatched junction nucleotides: 13. The CDR3 sequence is 16 residues long. At least ten counts were recorded for this clonotype. Its antigen is currently unknown. RNA transcripts were the template for amplifying TCR beta CDR3 regions. The primer set for the first-round RT-PCR of the TCR CDR3 was HTBI. TCRdb itself ran the multiplex PCR reads through MiXCR, one entry per CDR3 protein. Here the sample spans approximately 410,000 distinct CDR3 sequences, roughly 14% being singletons. The rearrangement uses TRBV11-2 and TRBJ1-2, with 7 bases identical to TRBD1. This clonotype was obtained from a man aged 18-30 years with Graves' ophthalmopathy. The sample taken for sequencing was blood. CDR3 DNA: TGTGCCAGCAGCTCTCTGAGGGGACAGCCGACGTATGGCTACACCTTC. Its translation: CASSSLRGQPTYGYTF.